The 21 T cell receptor beta chains presented below share a single source sample, sequenced in a study of T cells after yellow fever vaccination. One entry per CDR3 protein, called by TCRdb with MiXCR from the 5' RACE reads. This sample has 200,000 to 300,000 distinct CDR3 sequences, with less than 9% found just once. The sequenced sample was CD4+ T cells sorted from PBMCs, obtained 15 days after the yellow fever booster vaccination. These receptors were collected from a man aged 25 to 40 who received the YFV17D yellow fever vaccine.

The table lists this clonotype with many counts. The rearrangement links TRBV5-1 to TRBJ2-3; a possible D gene is TRBD2 (5 bases). The CDR3 has 15 residues. Germline assignment: CDR1 SGHRS and CDR2 YFSETQ. Trimming took 0 bases from V and 3 from J, leaving 11 bases between them. The CDR3 is CASSLAWWETDTQYF. The CDR3 DNA reads as TGCGCCAGCAGCTTGGCCTGGTGGGAGACAGATACGCAGTATTTT. The full variable domain, its missing parts supplied by reference TRBV5-1 and TRBJ2-3, is KAGVTQTPRYLIKTRGQQVTLSCSPISGHRSVSWYQQTPGQGLQFLFEYFSETQRNKGNFPGRFSGRQFSNSRSEMNVSTLELGDSALYLCASSLAWWETDTQYFGPGTRLTVL.

This clonotype has at least ten counts. This chain connects TRBV4-3 to TRBJ2-1; maybe TRBD1 (5 bases). This CDR3 spans 12 amino acids. CDR1 and CDR2 (germline): LGHNA, YSLEER. V was clipped by 4 bases and J by 8 bases, with 9 bases between them. CDR3 protein: CASSPGRDEQFF. CDR3 coding DNA: TGCGCCAGCAGCCCGGGCAGGGATGAGCAGTTCTTC.

This clonotype was seen a few times. The chain combines TRBV11-2 with TRBJ2-7, with no clear D. V lost 2 bases and J 2 bases, leaving 10 bases between the germline ends. The CDR3 extends over 14 amino acids. CDR1 and CDR2 from the germline V gene are SGHAT and FQNNGV. CDR3 coding DNA: TGTGCCAGCAGCTTATTGGGCTCTACCTACGAGCAGTACTTC. It yields the protein CASSLLGSTYEQYF.

This rearrangement joins TRBV20-1 to TRBJ2-7, with a weak D call TRBD1 (6 bases). V gave up 5 bases and J gave up 4 bases, with 18 bases separating them. CDR1 is DFQATT and CDR2 is SNEGSKA in the germline V gene (reference sequence). The length of the CDR3 is 14 residues. The CDR3 nucleotides are TGCAGTGCTGACATTACGGGACAAAGTTACGAGCAGTACTTC. Its protein is CSADITGQSYEQYF.

On this clonotype: Given the absence of the conserved phenylalanine or tryptophan at the CDR3 end, a read error is likely. CDR3 residues: CASSSRTGNTEAFL. DNA of the CDR3: TGTGCCAGCAGTTCCCGGACGGGCAACACTGAAGCTTTCTTA. The chain combines TRBV6-5 with TRBJ1-1, with D unclear. V was shortened by 4 bases and J by 2 bases, with 11 bases between the two germline ends. CDR1 and CDR2 from the germline V gene are MNHEY and SVGAGI. The CDR3 loop spans 14 amino acids.

This clonotype has ten or more counts. J is TRBJ2-7 and V is TRBV9; D is unclear. This CDR3 comprises 15 residues. Germline CDR1 and CDR2: SGDLS and YYNGEE. V was clipped by 0 bases and J by 7 bases, with 17 bases between them. The CDR3 loop reads CASSVEPRSGREQYF. CDR3 nucleotides: TGTGCCAGCAGCGTAGAGCCGCGGTCCGGGCGAGAGCAGTACTTC.

This clonotype has a handful of counts. The V call is TRBV7-2, the J call TRBJ2-7; D gene uncertain. The CDR3 is 13 amino acids. Trimming pared 1 base from V and 5 bases from J, leaving 9 bases between. Germline CDR1 and CDR2: SGHTA and FQGNSA. The CDR3 nucleotides are TGTGCCAGCAGCTTAGGCCCCTGGGACGAGCAGTACTTC. It yields the protein CASSLGPWDEQYF.

This clonotype was seen a few times. The rearrangement links TRBV10-3 to TRBJ1-3; weak D call: TRBD1 (5 bases). This CDR3 region has 13 residues. Trimming stripped 10 bases from V and 3 bases from J, with 13 bases between. Germline CDR1 and CDR2: ENHRY and SYGVKD. This CDR3 reads CATAGGHGNTIYF. CDR3 sequence (DNA): TGTGCCACCGCGGGGGGTCATGGAAACACCATATATTTT.

This clonotype was counted many times. The chain joins TRBV7-8 to TRBJ2-7, with 9 bases that match TRBD1. There are 15 residues in the CDR3. Germline lookup yields CDR1 SGHVS and CDR2 FQNEAQ. After removal of 5 bases from V and 7 bases from J, the junction contained 12 bases not matched to a gene. The chain's CDR3 is CASSPVDRGVGEQYF. CDR3 DNA sequence: TGTGCCAGCAGCCCGGTGGACAGGGGCGTTGGGGAGCAGTACTTC.

In this sample, this clonotype turned up a few times. The V and J genes are TRBV15 and TRBJ1-2; D gene ambiguous. There are 12 residues in the CDR3. Trimming removed 0 bases from V and 4 bases from J, with 3 bases in between. Germline V gives CDR1 LNHNV, CDR2 YYDKDF (reference sequence). The CDR3 protein is CATSRDSYGYTF. The CDR3 DNA reads as TGTGCCACCAGCAGAGACAGCTATGGCTACACCTTC.

The chain carries TRBV5-4 and TRBJ2-1; the D gene is possibly TRBD2 (5 bases). CDR3 length: 15 amino acids. Germline CDR1 and CDR2: SGHNT and YYREEE (reference sequence). V gave up 4 bases and J gave up 0 bases, with 11 bases separating them. The CDR3 region is CASSHLASSYNEQFF. CDR3 DNA sequence: TGTGCCAGCAGCCACCTAGCCAGCTCCTACAATGAGCAGTTCTTC.

Ten or more counts support this clonotype. This sequence joins TRBV7-8 and TRBJ2-5; a possible D gene is TRBD2 (5 bases). Germline V CDR1 and CDR2: SGHVS, FQNEAQ. The CDR3 is 12 residues long. The V end was cut by 8 bases, the J end by 7 bases, with 14 bases between. CDR3 nucleotide sequence: TGTGCCAGCCTAGCAAGGCGAGGGACCCAGTACTTC. Its protein is CASLARRGTQYF. Full variable domain (missing parts from reference TRBV7-8 and TRBJ2-5): GAGVSQSPRYKVAKRGQDVALRCDPISGHVSLFWYQQALGQGPEFLTYFQNEAQLDKSGLPSDRFFAERPEGSVSTLKIQRTQQEDSAVYLCASLARRGTQYFGPGTRLLVL.

This clonotype was seen many times. This chain connects TRBV18 to TRBJ2-3; D unclear. The CDR3 loop spans 13 amino acids. The V and J ends lost 1 base and 3 bases respectively, with 5 bases between them. The germline V gene has CDR1 KGHSH and CDR2 LQKENI. In DNA, the CDR3 is TGTGCCAGCTCACCACAGCTAACAGATACGCAGTATTTT. It yields the protein CASSPQLTDTQYF. The full variable domain, rest sourced from reference TRBV18 and TRBJ2-3, is NAGVMQNPRHLVRRRGQEARLRCSPMKGHSHVYWYRQLPEEGLKFMVYLQKENIIDESGMPKERFSAEFPKEGPSILRIQQVVRGDSAAYFCASSPQLTDTQYFGPGTRLTVL.

The table lists this clonotype with many counts. The junction and the germline gene differ at one end; a read error may be behind it. The J gene is TRBJ2-7, the V gene TRBV12-3 or TRBV12-4; D is uncertain. CDR3 length: 11 amino acids. The CDR3 loop reads CASSLGRVGQF. The CDR3 DNA is TGTGCCAGCAGTCTCGGACGGGTAGGTCAATTC.

CDR3 nucleotides: TGTGCCAGCAGTTTAGGGACAGCTAAGCCTGAAGCTTTCTTT. This gives the protein CASSLGTAKPEAFF. This chain joins TRBV12-3 or TRBV12-4 and TRBJ1-1, with D perhaps TRBD1 (6 bases). The V gene lost 1 base and the J gene lost 6 bases, with 12 bases spanning the gap. This CDR3 is built from 14 residues.

This chain uses TRBV20-1 with TRBJ2-5; perhaps TRBD2 as D (6 bases). Trimming left V 6 bases short and J 2 bases short, with 19 bases between. The CDR3 has 15 residues. CDR1 and CDR2 from the germline V gene are DFQATT and SNEGSKA (reference sequence). CDR3 protein: CSALGRAGAQETQYF. DNA of the CDR3: TGCAGTGCCCTTGGGAGAGCGGGCGCACAAGAGACCCAGTACTTC.

About this clonotype: A much larger clone lies one base from this, so it may be a read error. This chain joins TRBV25-1 and TRBJ2-5; D may correspond to TRBD1 or TRBD2 (5 bases each). CDR1 and CDR2 (germline): MGHDK, SYGVNS. V was shortened by 4 bases and J by 9 bases, with 15 bases between the two germline ends. The CDR3 length is 13 residues. CDR3 loop: CASSVGVLGAQYF. The CDR3 nucleotides are TGTGCCAGCAGTGTAGGGGTTTTGGGGGCCCAGTACTTC.

This clonotype appeared many times. The chain couples TRBV29-1 to TRBJ2-3, with 8 nucleotides matching TRBD2. The trim removed 6 bases at V and 2 bases at J, leaving 7 bases unmatched. The CDR3 spans 14 residues. The V gene's germline CDR1 is SQVTM and CDR2 ANQGSEA. CDR3 sequence reads: CSVRSGGVTDTQYF. The DNA of the CDR3 is TGCAGCGTGAGATCCGGGGGGGTCACAGATACGCAGTATTTT.

A few counts support this clonotype. This chain uses TRBV15 with TRBJ2-1; 13 bases are a match to TRBD2. This CDR3 is 16 amino acids long. CDR1 is LNHNV and CDR2 is YYDKDF in the germline V gene (reference sequence). Losses at the gene ends were 0 bases for V and 7 bases for J; bases not matched to a gene: 3. Here the CDR3 reads CATSRDEGLAGNEQFF. CDR3 coding DNA: TGTGCCACCAGCAGAGATGAGGGACTAGCGGGGAATGAGCAGTTCTTC.

The gene calls are TRBV10-3 and TRBJ2-1; TRBD2 matches at 7 bases. The J segment lost 5 bases and the V segment lost 6 bases, leaving 10 bases of the junction unmatched. CDR1 is ENHRY, CDR2 SYGVKD, per germline. The CDR3 is made up of 15 amino acids. The DNA for the CDR3 is TGTGCCATCAGAACCGGGACTAACTCGAACAATGAGCAGTTCTTC. Translation: CAIRTGTNSNNEQFF.

The chain employs TRBV3-1 and TRBJ2-3, with D tentatively TRBD1 or TRBD2 (5 bases each). This CDR3 comprises 14 residues. V dropped 3 bases and J dropped 4 bases, with 11 bases sitting between them. Germline assignment: CDR1 LGHDT and CDR2 YNNKEL (reference sequence). CDR3 nucleotides: TGTGCCAGCAGCCATTGGGGACGGTCAGATACGCAGTATTTT. Amino acids: CASSHWGRSDTQYF.